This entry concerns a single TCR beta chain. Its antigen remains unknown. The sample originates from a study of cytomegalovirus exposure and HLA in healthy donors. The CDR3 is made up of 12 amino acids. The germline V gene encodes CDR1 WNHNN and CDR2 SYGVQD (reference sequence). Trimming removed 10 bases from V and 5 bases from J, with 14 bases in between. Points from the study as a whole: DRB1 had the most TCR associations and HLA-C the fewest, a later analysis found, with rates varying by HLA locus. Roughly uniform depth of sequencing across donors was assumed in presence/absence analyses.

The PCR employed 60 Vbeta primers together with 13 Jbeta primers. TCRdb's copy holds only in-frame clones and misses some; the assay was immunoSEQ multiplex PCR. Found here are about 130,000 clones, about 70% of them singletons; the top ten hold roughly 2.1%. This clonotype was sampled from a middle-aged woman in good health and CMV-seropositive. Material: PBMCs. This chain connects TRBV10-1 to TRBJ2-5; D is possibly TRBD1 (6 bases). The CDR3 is CATLGGGETQYF. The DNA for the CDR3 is TGCGCCACCCTTGGGGGCGGCGAGACCCAGTACTTC.